Following are 18 T cell receptor beta chains from one sample sequenced in a study of blood T cell repertoires in COVID-19. Assay used: immunoSEQ multiplex PCR; TCRdb lists only in-frame clones, some missing. The sample carries about 330,000 clones, around 88% recorded once. Sequencing was performed on peripheral blood. Receptors originate from a woman aged 50 to 60 with acute or convalescent COVID-19.

There are a few counts of this clone. This CDR3 reads CAISGTGRNYGYTF. For the CDR3, the DNA is TGTGCCATCAGTGGGACAGGGAGGAACTATGGCTACACCTTC. This chain joins TRBV10-3 and TRBJ1-2; TRBD1 matches 8 bases. Germline trimming cut 4 bases from V and 2 bases from J; bases unmatched to any gene: 3. In germline, CDR1 is ENHRY, CDR2 SYGVKD. The CDR3 spans 14 residues.

The CDR3 DNA reads as TGTGCCAGCAGTTACGGCGACTGGTCCTACGAGCAGTACTTC. Its translation is CASSYGDWSYEQYF. V usage is TRBV6-6 and J usage is TRBJ2-7; D remains unclear. Trimming pared 2 bases from V and 1 base from J, leaving 9 bases between. The CDR3 spans 14 residues. The germline gives CDR1 MNHNY, CDR2 SVGAGI (reference sequence).

The V and J genes are TRBV7-2 and TRBJ2-5, with D possibly TRBD2 on 5 matching bases. V lost 1 base to trimming and J lost 4 bases, with 10 bases between them. Germline values: CDR1 SGHTA, CDR2 FQGNSA. The CDR3 has 14 amino acids. The CDR3 here is CASSLGTGLETQYF. The CDR3 DNA follows: TGTGCCAGCAGCTTAGGTACGGGGTTAGAGACCCAGTACTTC. Using reference TRBV7-2 and TRBJ2-5 for the parts outside the CDR3, the full variable domain is GAGVSQSPSNKVTEKGKDVELRCDPISGHTALYWYRQSLGQGLEFLIYFQGNSAPDKSGLPSDRFSAERTGGSVSTLTIQRTQQEDSAVYLCASSLGTGLETQYFGPGTRLLVL.

The rearrangement joins TRBV24-1 to TRBJ1-2; no clear D gene. CDR3 length: 12 residues. Trimming shortened V by 3 bases and J by 3 bases, and 4 bases separated the two germline ends. Looked up from germline, CDR1 is KGHDR and CDR2 is SFDVKD. The CDR3 reads CATSDPHYGYTF. As DNA, the CDR3 is TGTGCCACCAGTGATCCTCACTATGGCTACACCTTC.

V gene TRBV7-7 combines with J gene TRBJ2-3; the match to TRBD2 covers 9 bases. With 6 bases clipped from V and 3 bases from J, the junction kept 4 bases outside the gene matches. CDR1 is SSHAT, CDR2 FNYEAQ, per germline (reference sequence). This CDR3 is built from 14 residues. The CDR3: CASSLGLATDTQYF. CDR3 sequence (DNA): TGTGCCAGCAGTTTGGGACTAGCTACAGATACGCAGTATTTT.

The gene calls are TRBV28 and TRBJ2-4; D unresolved. Trimming took 3 bases from V and 6 from J, leaving 12 bases between them. CDR1 is MDHEN, CDR2 SYDVKM, per germline. The CDR3 consists of 14 residues. DNA of the CDR3: TGTGCCAGCAGTTTTTCTGAGGCCCGAAACATTCAGTACTTC. This gives the protein CASSFSEARNIQYF.

V is TRBV5-4 and J is TRBJ2-3, with 7 bases lining up with TRBD1. There are 18 residues in the CDR3. The V and J ends lost 4 bases and 1 base, in that order; junction bases with no gene match: 15. CDR1 is SGHNT, CDR2 YYREEE, per germline (reference sequence). Here the CDR3 reads CASSPRDSIPFGTDTQYF. In nucleotides, the CDR3 is TGTGCCAGCAGCCCCCGGGACAGTATTCCCTTTGGCACAGATACGCAGTATTTT. Variable domain in full (rest from reference TRBV5-4 and TRBJ2-3): ETGVTQSPTHLIKTRGQQVTLRCSSQSGHNTVSWYQQALGQGPQFIFQYYREEENGRGNFPPRFSGLQFPNYSSELNVNALELDDSALYLCASSPRDSIPFGTDTQYFGPGTRLTVL.

The chain is built from TRBV24-1 and TRBJ1-1; D uncertain. In germline, CDR1 is KGHDR, CDR2 SFDVKD. The CDR3 totals 13 residues. The V gene lost 8 bases and the J gene lost 1 base, with 10 bases spanning the gap. CDR3 coding DNA: TGTGCCACCATGGGTGCAGGGAACACTGAAGCTTTCTTT. Translated: CATMGAGNTEAFF.

This clone has a single count. V and J are TRBV10-3 and TRBJ1-2; possible D gene TRBD1, 5 bases. Trimming removed 0 bases at V and 6 bases at J, with 29 bases between. The germline gives CDR1 ENHRY, CDR2 SYGVKD. The CDR3 runs 20 residues. The CDR3, as DNA: TGTGCCATCAGTGAGTCCGGCAGGGTTTCGCAAGCTTCTCCCATTCATGGCTACACCTTC. This sequence encodes CAISESGRVSQASPIHGYTF.

The J gene is TRBJ2-2, the V gene TRBV15; no clear D gene. Per germline, CDR1 LNHNV and CDR2 YYDKDF (reference sequence). V lost 1 base and J lost 6, with 9 bases in between. CDR3 size: 14 residues. Written as DNA, the CDR3 is TGTGCCACCAGCAGAGTATACAATGCCGGGGAGCTGTTTTTT. Amino acid sequence: CATSRVYNAGELFF.

The chain is built from TRBV30 and TRBJ1-4; TRBD1 matches 8 bases. V shed 5 bases and J 7 bases; nucleotides not matched to a gene: 9. The CDR3 runs to 14 residues. Germline CDR1 is GTSNPN and CDR2 is SVGIG (reference sequence). The CDR3 here is CAWSSGGSGEKLFF. The CDR3 nucleotides are TGTGCCTGGTCCTCAGGGGGCTCGGGTGAAAAACTGTTTTTT. Supplemented by reference TRBV30 and TRBJ1-4, the full variable domain reads SQTIHQWPATLVQPVGSPLSLECTVEGTSNPNLYWYRQAAGRGLQLLFYSVGIGQISSEVPQNLSASRPQDRQFILSSKKLLLSDSGFYLCAWSSGGSGEKLFFGSGTQLSVL.

The chain combines TRBV5-1 with TRBJ1-3; perhaps TRBD1 as D (5 bases). CDR3 size: 16 residues. V was shortened by 0 bases and J by 3 bases, with 13 bases between the two germline ends. Germline CDR1 SGHRS, CDR2 YFSETQ. This chain's CDR3 is CASSLEPGLNGNTIYF. For the CDR3, the DNA is TGCGCCAGCAGCTTGGAGCCAGGGTTAAATGGAAACACCATATATTTT.

The V gene is TRBV28, the J gene TRBJ1-4; 8 bases align to TRBD1. The CDR3 consists of 16 residues. CDR1 and CDR2 (germline): MDHEN, SYDVKM. The V and J ends lost 4 bases and 0 bases, in that order; junction bases with no gene match: 4. The CDR3 bases are TGTGCCAGCAGTTCGCAGGGGGCACCAACTAATGAAAAACTGTTTTTT. This encodes CASSSQGAPTNEKLFF.

Written as DNA, the CDR3 is TGTGCCATCAGTGTAATGAGCCCCTACGGTGGTTTGGCTGAAGCTTTCTTT. Translation gives CAISVMSPYGGLAEAFF. The rearrangement joins TRBV10-3 to TRBJ1-1; D is unclear. This CDR3 comprises 17 residues. The germline V and J ends were trimmed by 4 bases and 6 bases, with 24 bases remaining between them. Germline-derived CDR1 and CDR2 are ENHRY and SYGVKD.

The chain links TRBV28 to TRBJ1-1; TRBD1 agrees at 7 bases. CDR1 is MDHEN and CDR2 is SYDVKM in the germline V gene. Trimming cost V 8 bases and J 4 bases; bases outside gene matches: 7. The CDR3 is 13 residues long. The CDR3 reads CASSQGDGTEAFF. CDR3 bases: TGTGCCAGCTCGCAGGGGGACGGCACTGAAGCTTTCTTT.

This sequence joins TRBV24-1 and TRBJ2-1; TRBD2 matches at 9 bases. The CDR3 covers 16 residues. The germline CDR1 and CDR2 sequences are KGHDR and SFDVKD. V dropped 0 bases and J dropped 7; count of bases not matched to a gene: 6. CDR3 protein: CATSDLNSGSRNEQFF. Here the CDR3 DNA reads TGTGCCACCAGTGATTTGAATAGCGGGAGCAGGAATGAGCAGTTCTTC.

The V and J genes are TRBV27 and TRBJ2-7; TRBD1 matches 10 bases. V lost 6 bases to trimming and J lost 4 bases; unmatched junction nucleotides: 9. The CDR3 length is 15 residues. Per germline, CDR1 MNHEY and CDR2 SMNVEV (reference sequence). CDR3 DNA: TGTGCCAGCAGCGATGGGGACAGGGGAGTTTACGAGCAGTACTTC. Amino acids: CASSDGDRGVYEQYF.

V gene TRBV7-2 combines with J gene TRBJ2-5; 7 bases are a match to TRBD2. The CDR3 consists of 15 residues. V lost 4 bases and J lost 5; bases outside the gene matches: 10. Germline V CDR1 and CDR2: SGHTA, FQGNSA. CDR3 nucleotides: TGTGCCAGCAGCTCCCAAGCGGGGACCCGGGAGACCCAGTACTTC. It specifies CASSSQAGTRETQYF.